These 19 T cell receptor beta chains were all obtained from the same sample, sequenced in a study of T-cell memory formation after mild COVID-19 (dated by TCRdb to the early 2020s). Library creation used 5' RACE. Sequencing used an Illumina NovaSeq 6000. In-frame beta chains were kept once TCRdb had trimmed the public reads at Q25 with fastp and called clones with MiXCR. Records with the same CDR3 protein are collapsed into one entry carrying the most frequent genes and DNA. The sample table contains 180,000 or so distinct CDR3 sequences; only one count was recorded for around 10% of them. The ten largest clonotypes hold 3% to 4% of the sample. What was sequenced was PBMCs or a T cell subset sorted from them (not recorded which). All receptors come from a man aged 18-30 years who had mild COVID-19 (a few samples of this study predate the infection). The sample titles of this study are shuffled in the database, so cell type and time point are left out; the donor was told from shared clones.

There are many counts of this clonotype. This rearrangement joins TRBV7-2 to TRBJ2-3, with D hard to call. Germline CDR1 reads SGHTA; CDR2 reads FQGNSA. Trimming stripped 0 bases from V and 10 bases from J, with 5 bases between. The CDR3 contains 11 residues. The CDR3 here is CASSLAGAQYF. CDR3 nucleotide sequence: TGTGCCAGCAGCTTAGCCGGTGCGCAGTATTTT.

Only a few counts were recorded for this clonotype. V is TRBV4-3 and J is TRBJ2-1; D not certain. Germline loops: CDR1 LGHNA, CDR2 YSLEER. The V and J ends lost 4 bases and 10 bases respectively, with 11 bases between them. The CDR3 loop spans 12 amino acids. CDR3 nucleotides: TGCGCCAGCAGCCCTCTTTTTGGGGAGCAGTTCTTC. This translates into CASSPLFGEQFF.

This clonotype was recorded a few times. The chain combines TRBV10-3 with TRBJ2-3; D perhaps matches TRBD2 (6 bases). The length of the CDR3 is 16 residues. The V gene's germline CDR1 is ENHRY and CDR2 SYGVKD. The V gene lost 10 bases and the J gene lost 3 bases, with 23 bases spanning the gap. The CDR3 sequence is CATSKGLQGGTDTQYF. In DNA, the CDR3 is TGTGCCACCTCTAAAGGACTGCAAGGAGGGACAGATACGCAGTATTTT.

V and J are TRBV3-1 and TRBJ1-3, with D unresolved. The CDR3 has 15 residues. Trimming removed 3 bases at V and 0 bases at J, with 9 bases between. The germline V gene has CDR1 LGHDT and CDR2 YNNKEL (reference sequence). The CDR3 reads CASSQDGNSGNTIYF. CDR3 in DNA: TGTGCCAGCAGCCAGGACGGGAACTCTGGAAACACCATATATTTT.

Only a few counts were recorded for this clonotype. The chain has TRBV5-4 and TRBJ2-5; D not resolved. Trimming took off 0 bases at V and 3 bases at J, with 9 bases between the two ends. The length of the CDR3 is 14 residues. Germline CDR1 and CDR2: SGHNT and YYREEE (reference sequence). The CDR3 DNA reads as TGTGCCAGCAGCTTGGACAGAACAAAAGAGACCCAGTACTTC. Translated, it gives CASSLDRTKETQYF.

This clonotype showed up many times. The rearrangement links TRBV18 to TRBJ1-1; D call uncertain. CDR1 and CDR2 from the germline V gene are KGHSH and LQKENI. This CDR3 region has 13 residues. The V end was cut by 2 bases, the J end by 1 base, with 5 bases between. The CDR3 coding sequence is TGTGCCAGCTCACCAGGGCAGAACACTGAAGCTTTCTTT. Translating it yields CASSPGQNTEAFF.

The V gene is TRBV7-2, the J gene TRBJ1-3; D is undetermined. Germline assignment: CDR1 SGHTA and CDR2 FQGNSA. Trimming pared 3 bases from V and 2 bases from J, leaving 11 bases between. The CDR3 is 15 residues long. The CDR3, as DNA: TGTGCCAGCAGCTTCCCCGGCAGTCCTGGAAACACCATATATTTT. Encoded protein: CASSFPGSPGNTIYF.

V and J are TRBV15 and TRBJ2-7; 10 bases map to TRBD1. The CDR3 covers 19 residues. The J segment lost 0 bases and the V segment lost 0 bases, leaving 11 bases of the junction unmatched. The germline V gene encodes CDR1 LNHNV and CDR2 YYDKDF (reference sequence). The CDR3 coding sequence is TGTGCCACCAGCAGAGACTCATTACTAGGGACAGGGGCCTCCTACGAGCAGTACTTC. Translating gives CATSRDSLLGTGASYEQYF.

Many counts were recorded for this clonotype. The genes are TRBV5-1 and TRBJ1-5; no definite D call. With 4 bases removed from V and 0 bases from J, the gap between germline ends came to 8 bases. This CDR3 comprises 14 residues. Per the germline V gene, CDR1 is SGHRS and CDR2 is YFSETQ. The CDR3 spells CASSPGDSNQPQHF. CDR3 bases: TGCGCCAGCAGCCCGGGTGATAGCAATCAGCCCCAGCATTTT. Full variable domain (rest looked up from reference TRBV5-1 and TRBJ1-5): KAGVTQTPRYLIKTRGQQVTLSCSPISGHRSVSWYQQTPGQGLQFLFEYFSETQRNKGNFPGRFSGRQFSNSRSEMNVSTLELGDSALYLCASSPGDSNQPQHFGDGTRLSIL.

This clonotype was found many times. This chain joins TRBV6-5 and TRBJ1-1, with D perhaps TRBD1 (5 bases). Per the germline V gene, CDR1 is MNHEY and CDR2 is SVGAGI. Trimming stripped 6 bases from V and 5 bases from J, with 7 bases between. This CDR3 region has 11 residues. The CDR3 bases are TGTGCCAGCAGAGGGGAGACTGAAGCTTTCTTT. This sequence encodes CASRGETEAFF.

V and J are TRBV6-6 and TRBJ1-6; unclear D gene. The CDR3 spans 11 residues. Per germline, CDR1 MNHNY and CDR2 SVGAGI (reference sequence). With 2 bases removed from V and 14 bases from J, the gap between germline ends came to 7 bases. CDR3 sequence reads: CASSYLLALHF. CDR3 in DNA: TGTGCCAGCAGTTACCTACTCGCCCTCCACTTT.

This clonotype was observed at least ten times. The chain joins TRBV7-2 to TRBJ2-1; D is possibly TRBD1 (5 bases). The ends were cut back, 5 bases at V and 3 bases at J, with 8 bases in the middle. Germline V lookup: CDR1 SGHTA, CDR2 FQGNSA. The CDR3 loop spans 13 amino acids. CDR3 DNA sequence: TGTGCCAGCAGCCGCGACAGCTACAATGAGCAGTTCTTC. This translates into CASSRDSYNEQFF.

V is TRBV5-1 and J is TRBJ1-1; D uncertain. The CDR3 sequence is 13 residues long. Germline V gene data show CDR1 as SGHRS and CDR2 as YFSETQ. V shed 4 bases and J shed 2 bases, with 9 bases lying between them. As DNA, the CDR3 is TGCGCCAGCAGCCAAGATGTAAACACTGAAGCTTTCTTT. Protein sequence: CASSQDVNTEAFF. Looking up the rest from reference TRBV5-1 and TRBJ1-1 gives the full variable domain: KAGVTQTPRYLIKTRGQQVTLSCSPISGHRSVSWYQQTPGQGLQFLFEYFSETQRNKGNFPGRFSGRQFSNSRSEMNVSTLELGDSALYLCASSQDVNTEAFFGQGTRLTVV.

This clonotype was recorded a few times. This chain connects TRBV5-6 to TRBJ2-4, with D possibly TRBD1 on 6 matching bases. Trimming stripped 0 bases from V and 10 bases from J, with 20 bases between. The germline V gene has CDR1 SGHDT and CDR2 YYEEEE. There are 16 residues in the CDR3. The CDR3 nucleotides are TGTGCCAGCAGCTTGGTCGGAGGACAGACACTTAATATTCAGTACTTC. It encodes CASSLVGGQTLNIQYF.

The rearrangement joins TRBV12-3 or TRBV12-4 to TRBJ2-7, with 10 bases that match TRBD1. J was trimmed by 0 bases and V by 4 bases; bases with no gene match: 12. The CDR3 spans 18 residues. The DNA for the CDR3 is TGTGCCAGCAGTTCCGACTGGACAGGGGGTATCACCTCCTACGAGCAGTACTTC. Translating gives CASSSDWTGGITSYEQYF.

This clonotype was seen ten or more times. The chain employs TRBV7-2 and TRBJ2-3; possibly TRBD1 for D (5 bases). CDR3 length: 12 residues. V was shortened by 6 bases and J by 4 bases, with 8 bases between the two germline ends. Germline V lookup: CDR1 SGHTA, CDR2 FQGNSA. CDR3 loop: CASRGQSDTQYF. In DNA, the CDR3 is TGTGCCAGCAGGGGGCAATCAGATACGCAGTATTTT.

This clonotype was found many times. The rearrangement joins TRBV7-9 to TRBJ2-5; D might be TRBD2 (5 bases). V was shortened by 2 bases and J by 5 bases, with 12 bases between the two germline ends. The CDR3 consists of 14 residues. Germline-derived CDR1 and CDR2 are SEHNR and FQNEAQ (reference sequence). The CDR3 DNA is TGTGCCAGCAGCTTACCCCCCGGGGTGGAGACCCAGTACTTC. It encodes CASSLPPGVETQYF.

This clonotype has just a few counts. The rearrangement joins TRBV25-1 to TRBJ1-1; tentative D call: TRBD1 (6 bases). The CDR3 contains 14 residues. CDR1 MGHDK and CDR2 SYGVNS come from the germline V gene. Trimming removed 5 bases from V and 3 bases from J, with 13 bases in between. In DNA form, the CDR3 reads TGTGCCAGCAGTCCCGTGACAGGCCACACTGAAGCTTTCTTT. This codes for CASSPVTGHTEAFF.

V usage is TRBV12-3 or TRBV12-4 and J usage is TRBJ2-5; 11 bases fit TRBD2. CDR3 length: 16 amino acids. Trimming took 2 bases from V and 1 from J; bases not matched to a gene: 3. CDR3 amino acids: CASSLRGLAAQETQYF. The CDR3 DNA reads TGTGCCAGCAGTTTAAGGGGACTAGCGGCCCAAGAGACCCAGTACTTC.